There are many counts of the clone carrying this TCR beta chain. Its matching antigen is unknown. The second PCR ran about 6 to 12 cycles with a sample-barcoded 5' primer and J-beta primers. TCRdb recomputed calls from the 5' RACE reads with MiXCR, one row per CDR3 protein. The sample includes roughly 680,000 distinct CDR3 sequences, 52% seen only once; the top ten take approximately 13%. Between the trimmed V and J ends, which lost 0 bases and 12 bases, there was a span of 9 bases. The CDR3 is 12 residues long. Germline assignment: CDR1 LNHNV and CDR2 YYDKDF (reference sequence). This entry belongs to a study of blood T cells in healthy people across ages. Study-wide results and caveats: CMV infection status of these donors was not known. When one million T cells were used, diversity estimates were thought to be underestimates. Age brought a roughly linear fall in TCR beta diversity measured per million T cells.

Isolation yielded PBMCs, at least 7 million per sample, in every case. The TCR was taken from a woman at least 80 years old in good health. The chain joins TRBV15 to TRBJ2-1; D is undetermined. The sequencing sample was made of blood. As DNA, the CDR3 is TGTGCCACCAGCAGAGACTTTAGTAGGCAGTTCTTC. It codes for CATSRDFSRQFF.